The 24 T cell receptor beta chains below were found in one sample sequenced in a study of blood T cell repertoires in COVID-19. Here immunoSEQ multiplex PCR was the method, and the copy in TCRdb shows in-frame clones only, minus some. The sample has under 250,000 clones; about 82% are singletons. The sequenced material came from PBMCs or T cells enriched from blood (not recorded which). All receptors come from a woman aged 45-60 years with acute COVID-19.

Only a few counts were recorded for this clone. The chain is built from TRBV20-1 and TRBJ1-2, with 7 bases that match TRBD1. Germline V gives CDR1 DFQATT, CDR2 SNEGSKA (reference sequence). CDR3 length equals 11 residues. With V trimmed by 5 bases and J by 6 bases, 3 bases remained unmatched. CDR3 protein: CSAWTGNGYTF. In DNA, the CDR3 is TGCAGTGCTTGGACAGGAAATGGCTACACCTTC.

The V and J genes are TRBV4-1 and TRBJ2-1; a weak D match, TRBD1 (6 bases). The CDR3 runs 15 residues. Germline CDR1 is MGHRA and CDR2 is YSYEKL. Deletions cut 0 bases from V and 5 bases from J, with 11 bases between. The CDR3 sequence: CASSQDRGQNNEQFF. The CDR3 DNA follows: TGCGCCAGCAGCCAAGATCGCGGACAGAACAATGAGCAGTTCTTC.

The CDR3, as DNA: TGTGCCAGCAGCTTAGACGGGGGGATTAGAGAGACCCAGTACTTC. It codes for CASSLDGGIRETQYF. The chain uses TRBV7-8 and TRBJ2-5; 7 bases align to TRBD2. The germline V gene has CDR1 SGHVS and CDR2 FQNEAQ. V was clipped by 1 base and J by 4 bases; unmatched bases: 6. The CDR3 loop spans 15 amino acids.

The rearrangement links TRBV6-6 to TRBJ1-5, with D possibly TRBD1 on 6 matching bases. Trimming took 2 bases from V and 4 from J, leaving 9 bases between them. The CDR3 has 14 residues. Germline V gives CDR1 MNHNY, CDR2 SVGAGI (reference sequence). As DNA, the CDR3 is TGTGCCAGCAGTTACCGGGACAATAATCAGCCCCAGCATTTT. Protein product: CASSYRDNNQPQHF.

The chain employs TRBV19 and TRBJ1-1; 8 positions agree with TRBD1. The trim removed 9 bases at V and 6 bases at J, leaving 12 bases unmatched. From germline, CDR1 is LNHDA and CDR2 SQIVND (reference sequence). The CDR3 length is 14 residues. In DNA form, the CDR3 reads TGTGCCAGCCAGGACAGGGTTCGGTTGGCTGAAGCTTTCTTT. Translated, it gives CASQDRVRLAEAFF.

This chain connects TRBV2 to TRBJ2-2; D not certain. The V and J ends lost 0 bases and 6 bases respectively, with 8 bases between them. CDR1 SNHLY and CDR2 FYNNEI come from the germline V gene. There are 14 residues in the CDR3. CDR3 sequence: CASSEASRAGELFF. DNA of the CDR3: TGTGCCAGCAGTGAAGCCAGTCGGGCCGGGGAGCTGTTTTTT.

This chain joins TRBV6-5 and TRBJ1-6, with D perhaps TRBD1 (6 bases). The germline V and J ends were trimmed by 4 bases and 14 bases, with 21 bases remaining between them. Germline V gene sequence: CDR1 MNHEY, CDR2 SVGAGI. The CDR3 has 15 residues. The CDR3 sequence: CASSSEGVGVPSLHF. The DNA of the CDR3 is TGTGCCAGCAGTTCCGAGGGGGTTGGAGTTCCGTCCCTCCACTTT.

This clone was recorded a few times. The chain combines TRBV11-2 with TRBJ2-3; D ambiguous. Germline V gene data show CDR1 as SGHAT and CDR2 as FQNNGV. CDR3 length: 15 amino acids. The V gene lost 4 bases and the J gene lost 2 bases, with 13 bases spanning the gap. This chain's CDR3 is CASSSEFQATDTQYF. For the CDR3, the DNA is TGTGCCAGCAGCTCCGAATTTCAAGCCACAGATACGCAGTATTTT.

The V call is TRBV20-1, the J call TRBJ2-1; TRBD2 matches 8 bases. CDR1 is DFQATT and CDR2 is SNEGSKA in the germline V gene (reference sequence). With V trimmed by 3 bases and J by 7 bases, 8 bases remained unmatched. This CDR3 region has 14 residues. The CDR3: CSASYGGAGNEQFF. The CDR3 DNA follows: TGCAGTGCTAGTTACGGGGGGGCGGGTAATGAGCAGTTCTTC.

In this sample, this clone turned up many times. Other DNA sequences in the same sample also yield this CDR3. This sequence joins TRBV10-2 and TRBJ2-7; 11 bases match TRBD2. Trimming removed 7 bases from V and 0 bases from J; junction bases left unmatched: 5. CDR3 length: 15 amino acids. Germline CDR1 WSHSY, CDR2 SAAADI. CDR3 loop: CASIVAGGLSYEQYF. DNA of the CDR3: TGCGCCAGCATAGTAGCGGGGGGGCTCTCCTACGAGCAGTACTTC.

V and J are TRBV3-1 (or the pseudogene TRBV3-2) and TRBJ1-1; 8 bases align to TRBD1. Unmatched junction bases numbered 10, after V lost 3 bases and J lost 4 bases. This CDR3 region has 16 residues. Germline V gene lookup returns CDR1 LGHDT and CDR2 YNNKEL (reference sequence). The CDR3: CASSHSSGGRGTEAFF. The CDR3 DNA follows: TGTGCCAGCAGCCATTCTTCAGGGGGCAGGGGCACTGAAGCTTTCTTT.

This clone was recorded at least ten times. This sequence joins TRBV11-2 and TRBJ1-2; D is perhaps TRBD1 (6 bases). CDR1 SGHAT and CDR2 FQNNGV come from the germline V gene. There are 13 residues in the CDR3. The V end lost 5 bases, the J end lost 5 bases, and 12 bases lay between the germline ends. The CDR3 sequence is CASSVAGDYGYTF. CDR3 DNA: TGTGCCAGCAGCGTGGCAGGGGATTATGGCTACACCTTC. The whole variable domain, remainder taken from reference TRBV11-2 and TRBJ1-2, is EAGVAQSPRYKIIEKRQSVAFWCNPISGHATLYWYQQILGQGPKLLIQFQNNGVVDDSQLPKDRFSAERLKGVDSTLKIQPAKLEDSAVYLCASSVAGDYGYTFGSGTRLTVV.

The CDR3 loop is CASSLGGGRFDYGYTF. The CDR3 nucleotides are TGTGCCAGCAGCTTAGGCGGGGGGCGCTTTGACTATGGCTACACCTTC. The chain has TRBV13 and TRBJ1-2; possible D gene TRBD1, 6 bases. The CDR3 has 16 residues. CDR1 and CDR2 (germline): PRHDT, FYEKMQ (reference sequence). Trimming took 0 bases from V and 3 from J, leaving 14 bases between them.

This chain uses TRBV6-2 or TRBV6-3 with TRBJ1-1, with 7 bases that match TRBD1. The germline gives CDR1 MNHEY, CDR2 SVGEGT. With 5 bases clipped from V and 3 bases from J, the junction kept 9 bases outside the gene matches. The CDR3 sequence is 15 residues long. CDR3 loop: CASSPNRGRYTEAFF. The CDR3 region has the DNA TGTGCCAGCAGTCCAAACAGGGGACGGTACACTGAAGCTTTCTTT.

This clone was seen a single time. The chain combines TRBV12-5 with TRBJ1-1, with D maybe TRBD1 (6 bases). Germline V gene sequence: CDR1 LGHNT, CDR2 FRNRAP. The V and J ends lost 0 bases and 2 bases respectively, with 10 bases between them. The CDR3 has 15 amino acids. The CDR3 region is CASGLVTGYNTEAFF. The CDR3, as DNA: TGTGCTAGTGGTTTGGTGACAGGCTATAACACTGAAGCTTTCTTT.

J is TRBJ1-4 and V is TRBV14; 7 nucleotides match TRBD1. V lost 5 bases, J lost 8 bases, and 11 bases stayed unmatched. The V gene's germline CDR1 is SGHDN and CDR2 FVKESK. The CDR3 contains 15 residues. The CDR3 DNA reads as TGTGCCAGCAGCGAGCGGACAGGTCCGAGGGAAAAACTGTTTTTT. Protein product: CASSERTGPREKLFF. Together with reference TRBV14 and TRBJ1-4, the CDR3 gives the full variable domain: EAGVTQFPSHSVIEKGQTVTLRCDPISGHDNLYWYRRVMGKEIKFLLHFVKESKQDESGMPNNRFLAERTGGTYSTLKVQPAELEDSGVYFCASSERTGPREKLFFGSGTQLSVL.

The J gene is TRBJ1-2, the V gene TRBV3-1 (or the pseudogene TRBV3-2); 7 positions agree with TRBD1. V lost 0 bases to trimming and J lost 4 bases; unmatched junction nucleotides: 8. The CDR3 has 16 amino acids. Looked up from germline, CDR1 is LGHDT and CDR2 is YNNKEL (reference sequence). The DNA for the CDR3 is TGTGCCAGCAGCCAAGATTCCCTGGGACAGCGCTATGGCTACACCTTC. It specifies CASSQDSLGQRYGYTF.

This rearrangement joins TRBV10-3 to TRBJ1-6; weak D call: TRBD1 (5 bases). The germline gives CDR1 ENHRY, CDR2 SYGVKD. Trimming took off 8 bases at V and 8 bases at J, with 10 bases between the two ends. This CDR3 has 12 residues. CDR3 bases: TGTGCCATCCAGGGTACTGATTCACCCCTCCACTTT. It codes for CAIQGTDSPLHF.

The chain couples TRBV30 to TRBJ2-7; tentatively, D is TRBD2 (6 bases). The CDR3 is 13 amino acids. The V end lost 0 bases, the J end lost 5 bases, and 11 bases lay between the germline ends. CDR1 and CDR2 (germline): GTSNPN, SVGIG (reference sequence). The CDR3 nucleotides are TGTGCCTGGAGTGTACGGAGGGCGCACGAGCAGTACTTC. It yields the protein CAWSVRRAHEQYF.

The genes are TRBV18 and TRBJ2-6, with D possibly matching TRBD1 (5 bases). V dropped 3 bases and J dropped 2 bases, with 11 bases sitting between them. The CDR3 is 16 amino acids. Germline V gene sequence: CDR1 KGHSH, CDR2 LQKENI. The CDR3 DNA follows: TGTGCCAGCTCACCCATACAGGTTCCTGGGGCCAACGTCCTGACTTTC. Residues: CASSPIQVPGANVLTF. Filled out from reference TRBV18 and TRBJ2-6, the complete variable domain reads NAGVMQNPRHLVRRRGQEARLRCSPMKGHSHVYWYRQLPEEGLKFMVYLQKENIIDESGMPKERFSAEFPKEGPSILRIQQVVRGDSAAYFCASSPIQVPGANVLTFGAGSRLTVL.

For the CDR3, the DNA is TGTGCCAGCAGCTTATCTGGTATTGGGGGGAGACGAATGAACACTGAAGCTTTCTTT. Amino acid sequence: CASSLSGIGGRRMNTEAFF. This rearrangement joins TRBV7-2 to TRBJ1-1; TRBD1 is a possible D gene (5 bases). The V gene's germline CDR1 is SGHTA and CDR2 FQGNSA. CDR3 size: 19 residues. Trimming cost V 2 bases and J 0 bases, with 22 bases left between them.

The chain uses TRBV2 and TRBJ1-4; 8 nucleotides line up with TRBD1. The J segment lost 7 bases and the V segment lost 10 bases, leaving 11 bases of the junction unmatched. The CDR3 is 14 amino acids. Germline V gives CDR1 SNHLY, CDR2 FYNNEI. In DNA, the CDR3 is TGTGCCACGTCCAGGGGGCGTGTGGGTGAAAAACTGTTTTTT. It is translated as CATSRGRVGEKLFF.

The chain is built from TRBV7-9 and TRBJ1-2, with 7 nucleotides matching TRBD1. CDR1 and CDR2 from the germline V gene are SEHNR and FQNEAQ (reference sequence). This CDR3 is built from 14 residues. V gave up 2 bases and J gave up 2 bases; unmatched junction bases: 2. In DNA, the CDR3 is TGTGCCAGCAGCTTAAAGGGGGCGAACTATGGCTACACCTTC. This sequence encodes CASSLKGANYGYTF.

This chain uses TRBV19 with TRBJ1-5, with D tentatively TRBD1 (5 bases). Germline-derived CDR1 and CDR2 are LNHDA and SQIVND (reference sequence). The CDR3 is 14 amino acids. Between the trimmed V and J ends, which lost 4 bases and 6 bases, there was a span of 13 bases. DNA of the CDR3: TGTGCCAGTAGTAGGGTTGGGGCAGTTCAGCCCCAGCATTTT. Protein product: CASSRVGAVQPQHF.